This entry is about one TCR beta chain. The CDR3 runs to 14 residues. The ends were cut back, 7 bases at V and 4 bases at J, with 16 bases in the middle. TCRdb re-called the 5' RACE reads with MiXCR, one entry per CDR3 protein. The table lists 500,000 to 650,000 distinct CDR3 sequences, about 12% of them singletons. The sample comes from a study of T cells after yellow fever vaccination. The rearrangement joins TRBV12-3 or TRBV12-4 to TRBJ1-1; tentatively, D is TRBD1 (5 bases). This clonotype was obtained from a man aged 30 to 45 who received the YFV17D yellow fever vaccine. Material: PBMCs, obtained on the day of the yellow fever booster vaccination. CDR3 residues: CASTGQLGATEAFF. CDR3 in DNA: TGTGCCAGCACCGGGCAACTAGGGGCCACTGAAGCTTTCTTT.